This entry describes one TCR beta chain. Its target is unknown. The sample is drawn from a study of response to subunit inactivated influenza vaccine. Whole-study findings and limits: The authors suggested that every seasonal influenza vaccination recruits few new T cells.

TCRdb re-analysed the RT-PCR reads in MiXCR, keeping a single row per CDR3 protein. The sample lists 600,000 to 850,000 distinct CDR3 sequences, less than 15% occurring once. The CDR3 has 15 residues. Trimming took off 4 bases at V and 3 bases at J, with 17 bases between the two ends. Germline CDR1 SGHRS, CDR2 YFSETQ. Here the sequenced sample was PBMCs from blood, taken around 14 days before vaccination. The receptor was isolated from a man aged 50 or older who received an inactivated influenza vaccine. The rearrangement links TRBV5-1 to TRBJ2-7, with a possible D match to TRBD2 (5 bases). The CDR3 region is CASSPTFREDYEQYF. CDR3 sequence (DNA): TGCGCCAGCAGCCCCACTTTCCGGGAAGACTACGAGCAGTACTTC.